The following is a T cell receptor (beta chain) sequence with its context. Its antigen is still unknown. No base-level quality is on record; no much larger clone is a single base apart. The data belong to a study of STAT5B mutations in CD4+ large granular lymphocyte leukemia (dated by TCRdb to between 2020 and 2023). As for the study more broadly: Among healthy controls, the CDR3 'QG' motif was associated with a particular HLA allele. The TCRbeta repertoires of CD4+ T-cell large granular lymphocyte leukemia patients were compared with the TCRbeta repertoires of healthy blood donors. Flow cytometry on FACSCanto II or FACSVerse confirmed that purified fractions exceeded 95% purity among lymphocytes.

The immunoSEQ assay at survey resolution was applied to genomic DNA for sequencing of TCRbeta rearrangements. As for the original processing: In the TCR sequencing data, the lowest productive clonotype frequency that could be detected was 2.59 x 10-5. Analyses included only productive TCRbeta rearrangements, meaning complete and in-frame sequences. Clonality for each sample was calculated as Simpson clonality in the immunoSEQ Analyzer version 3.0. Clones were categorized by frequency as very rare, small, medium, large (1-20%) or hyperexpanded (>20%). OLGA 1.2.3 estimated generation probabilities, VDJtools produced V-gene circos plots, VDJdb was queried for specificities, and GLIPH identified CDR3 motifs. Drawn from immuneACCESS, this table holds only the in-frame rearrangements with V and J called that TCRdb kept. Clones are partly lost; checked studies trace under half to an unresolved V gene and leave the rest unexplained. The DNA was the basis for D and trimming; V, J and clone size are from that table. Across this sample there are fewer than 40,000 clones, with around 90% seen only once. Approximately 0.41% of the sample rests with the top ten.

What the study reported, not specific to this receptor: The data were not HLA-matched, and the higher clonality in CD4+ T-LGLL than in CD8+ T-LGLL could be due to the relatively small sample size. Greater clonality appeared to be present in CD4-sorted patient repertoires than in healthy CD4+ repertoires, and the difference was retained after the putative leukemic clones were removed. Main leukemic clonotypes were private to each patient, although approximately 25% appeared at low frequency in other patients' non-leukemic repertoires. TRBV06-family usage was enriched among the top patient clones (8/27) compared with healthy controls (2/35).

The healthy control group was made up of 30 to 45 blood donors, and the Finnish Red Cross blood service supplied their buffy coats. All TCR-sequenced material derived from peripheral blood: patient blood samples and healthy donor buffy coats. Ficoll-Hypaque gradient centrifugation was used to isolate peripheral blood mononuclear cells. CD4+ cells were magnetically purified from the buffy coats of healthy controls. Genomic DNA was extracted using the Gentra Puregene Cell and Tissue kit, and a Qubit 2.0 fluorometer was used to quantify it. From its cysteine to its phenylalanine, the CDR3 spans 15 amino acids. Of all the DNA, just the CDR3 is kept, 45 bases in frame from base 1. Ends trimmed: V by 7 bases, J by 3 bases; bases unmatched to a gene: 10. The germline V gene yields MDHEN for CDR1 and SYDVKM for CDR2.

Sequencing was done on a sample of CD4+ T cells from blood buffy coats. This receptor was obtained from a human donor in good health. This sequence uses TRBV28 and TRBJ1-2, with TRBD1 identical over 8 junction bases. The bases are TGTGCCAGCACATCTCAGGGGGCAGGGGACTATGGCTACACCTTC. Its coded protein is CASTSQGAGDYGYTF.